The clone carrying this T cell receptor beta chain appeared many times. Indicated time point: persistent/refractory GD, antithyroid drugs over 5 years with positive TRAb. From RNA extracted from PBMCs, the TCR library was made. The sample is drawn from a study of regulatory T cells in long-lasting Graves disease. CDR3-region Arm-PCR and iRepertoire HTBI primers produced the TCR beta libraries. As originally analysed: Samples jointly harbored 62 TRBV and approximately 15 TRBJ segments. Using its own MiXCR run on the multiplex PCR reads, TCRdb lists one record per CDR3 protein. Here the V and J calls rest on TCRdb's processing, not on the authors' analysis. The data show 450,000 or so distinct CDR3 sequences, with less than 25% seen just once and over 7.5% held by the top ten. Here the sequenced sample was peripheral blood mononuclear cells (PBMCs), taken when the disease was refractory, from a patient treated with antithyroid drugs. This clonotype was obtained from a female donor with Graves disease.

CDR3 in amino acids: CASSFRVLNTEAFF. Here the CDR3 DNA reads TGTGCCAGCAGTTTTCGGGTTCTCAACACTGAAGCTTTCTTT. This sequence joins TRBV12-3 or TRBV12-4 and TRBJ1-1, with D unclear. V lost 3 bases and J lost 2, with 10 bases in between. The CDR3 spans 14 residues.